Listed here are 15 T cell receptor beta chains from one sample, sequenced in a study of cytomegalovirus exposure and HLA in healthy donors. PCR primers comprised 60 Vbeta and 13 Jbeta primers. The assay was immunoSEQ multiplex PCR, and TCRdb's table has in-frame clones only and misses some. The table shows more than 120,000 clones, with 75% to 90% occurring only once. Material: PBMCs. These receptors were taken from a woman aged 25 to 45 in good health and CMV-seronegative.

The chain has TRBV7-3 and TRBJ2-1; 11 bases fit TRBD2. The V gene end was trimmed by 4 bases and the J gene end by 10 bases; junction bases not matched to a gene: 3. The CDR3 contains 13 residues. Germline CDR1 SGHTA, CDR2 FQGTGA. This CDR3 is CASSSGLAGEQFF. The CDR3 DNA follows: TGTGCCAGCAGCTCAGGACTAGCGGGCGAGCAGTTCTTC.

V gene TRBV7-2 combines with J gene TRBJ2-1; 10 bases line up with TRBD1. J lost 7 bases, V lost 5 bases, and 5 bases had no gene match. Germline V gene data show CDR1 as SGHTA and CDR2 as FQGNSA. This CDR3 contains 14 residues. CDR3 sequence reads: CASSRRGQGNEQFF. CDR3 DNA sequence: TGTGCCAGCAGCCGCCGGGGACAGGGGAATGAGCAGTTCTTC.

The sample holds one count of this clone. This chain joins TRBV12-5 and TRBJ1-1; tentatively, D is TRBD1 (5 bases). V shed 2 bases and J shed 3 bases, with 13 bases lying between them. Germline CDR1 reads LGHNT; CDR2 reads FRNRAP. This CDR3 is built from 15 residues. CDR3 bases: TGTGCTAGTGGTTTGTCTGTGACAGCCCACACTGAAGCTTTCTTT. Protein sequence: CASGLSVTAHTEAFF. Filled out from reference TRBV12-5 and TRBJ1-1, the complete variable domain reads DARVTQTPRHKVTEMGQEVTMRCQPILGHNTVFWYRQTMMQGLELLAYFRNRAPLDDSGMPKDRFSAEMPDATLATLKIQPSEPRDSAVYFCASGLSVTAHTEAFFGQGTRLTVV.

CDR3 protein: CAWSGVGTFGETQYF. The CDR3 bases are TGTGCCTGGAGTGGCGTTGGGACATTCGGGGAGACCCAGTACTTC. The J gene is TRBJ2-5, the V gene TRBV30; D is possibly TRBD1 (6 bases). Germline V gene lookup returns CDR1 GTSNPN and CDR2 SVGIG (reference sequence). The CDR3 is 15 residues long. The V and J ends lost 1 base and 5 bases respectively, with 17 bases between them.

The chain is built from TRBV5-3 and TRBJ1-5, with 7 bases matching TRBD1. TRBV5-3 is filed as an ORF, its function uncertain. Losses at the gene ends were 1 base for V and 2 bases for J; bases not matched to a gene: 3. The CDR3 is 15 amino acids. The CDR3 sequence is CARSLLQGCNQPQHF. In nucleotides, the CDR3 is TGTGCCAGAAGCTTGTTACAGGGGTGCAATCAGCCCCAGCATTTT.

The chain couples TRBV15 to TRBJ2-7; D is possibly TRBD1 (6 bases). This CDR3 contains 13 residues. V lost 0 bases, J lost 6 bases, and 9 bases lay in between. Per the germline V gene, CDR1 is LNHNV and CDR2 is YYDKDF (reference sequence). CDR3 region: CATSRDVGGEQYF. Written as DNA, the CDR3 is TGTGCCACCAGCAGAGATGTAGGGGGCGAGCAGTACTTC.

The chain links TRBV29-1 to TRBJ2-1; TRBD2 might be the D (5 bases). Germline assignment: CDR1 SQVTM and CDR2 ANQGSEA. Trimming pared 3 bases from V and 2 bases from J, leaving 5 bases between. The CDR3 runs to 12 residues. CDR3 amino acids: CSVERAYNEQFF. In nucleotides, the CDR3 is TGCAGCGTTGAGAGGGCCTACAATGAGCAGTTCTTC.

The V call is TRBV25-1, the J call TRBJ1-2; D not resolved. The CDR3 contains 15 residues. Deletions cut 6 bases from V and 4 bases from J, with 18 bases between. Germline-derived CDR1 and CDR2 are MGHDK and SYGVNS. CDR3 DNA sequence: TGTGCCAGCAGGCCATCCCGGGGAGGAGGCTATGGCTACACCTTC. Its protein is CASRPSRGGGYGYTF.

The chain joins TRBV5-1 to TRBJ2-1, with a weak D call TRBD2 (6 bases). Trimming shortened V by 3 bases and J by 2 bases, and 12 bases separated the two germline ends. This CDR3 is built from 15 residues. CDR1 SGHRS and CDR2 YFSETQ come from the germline V gene. The CDR3 spells CASSWRGLPYNEQFF. CDR3 DNA: TGCGCCAGCAGCTGGCGGGGACTCCCCTACAATGAGCAGTTCTTC.

This chain connects TRBV19 to TRBJ1-4; perhaps TRBD1 as D (5 bases). The CDR3 extends over 16 amino acids. The germline V gene has CDR1 LNHDA and CDR2 SQIVND (reference sequence). With 3 bases removed from V and 0 bases from J, the gap between germline ends came to 11 bases. CDR3 in amino acids: CASSMQGAATNEKLFF. Here the CDR3 DNA reads TGTGCCAGTAGTATGCAAGGGGCTGCAACTAATGAAAAACTGTTTTTT.

The V gene is TRBV18, the J gene TRBJ2-3, with D tentatively TRBD2 (6 bases). Between the trimmed V and J ends, which lost 2 bases and 1 base, there was a span of 16 bases. The CDR3 spans 17 residues. The germline CDR1 and CDR2 sequences are KGHSH and LQKENI. CDR3 region: CASSPKTGAGRTDTQYF. The CDR3 DNA reads TGTGCCAGCTCACCAAAAACGGGTGCGGGGCGCACAGATACGCAGTATTTT.

The rearrangement joins TRBV18 to TRBJ1-2, with TRBD1 identical over 9 bases. Germline CDR1 and CDR2: KGHSH and LQKENI. With V trimmed by 3 bases and J by 8 bases, 10 bases remained unmatched. CDR3 length: 15 residues. In DNA form, the CDR3 reads TGTGCCAGCTCACCTACAAGGGACAGGGAAGGCGGCTACACCTTC. Amino acid sequence: CASSPTRDREGGYTF.

The chain recombines TRBV5-1 with TRBJ1-3; D gene uncertain. Germline loops: CDR1 SGHRS, CDR2 YFSETQ. V was pared by 2 bases and J by 0 bases, with 9 bases between. The CDR3 covers 15 residues. This chain's CDR3 is CASSFSGSSGNTIYF. The CDR3 DNA follows: TGCGCCAGCAGCTTTTCTGGGAGCTCTGGAAACACCATATATTTT. Filled out from reference TRBV5-1 and TRBJ1-3, the complete variable domain reads KAGVTQTPRYLIKTRGQQVTLSCSPISGHRSVSWYQQTPGQGLQFLFEYFSETQRNKGNFPGRFSGRQFSNSRSEMNVSTLELGDSALYLCASSFSGSSGNTIYFGEGSWLTVV.

The rearrangement uses TRBV5-1 and TRBJ1-1, with 10 positions matching TRBD1. Germline V lookup: CDR1 SGHRS, CDR2 YFSETQ. The CDR3 totals 16 residues. V lost 4 bases, J lost 1 base, and 7 bases stayed unmatched. DNA for the CDR3: TGCGCCAGCAGCGTGAGACAGGGGGCGGAGAACACTGAAGCTTTCTTT. Amino acid sequence: CASSVRQGAENTEAFF.

This chain connects TRBV5-1 to TRBJ2-2, with TRBD2 matching over 10 bases. Germline V gives CDR1 SGHRS, CDR2 YFSETQ. V lost 4 bases to trimming and J lost 5 bases; unmatched junction nucleotides: 17. The length of the CDR3 is 19 residues. This CDR3 is CASSPLQSGRAIWTGELFF. Here the CDR3 DNA reads TGCGCCAGCAGCCCCCTCCAGAGCGGGAGGGCCATATGGACCGGGGAGCTGTTTTTT.